One and the same sample provided the 18 T cell receptor beta chains below, sequenced in a study of beta chain features in type 1 diabetes. Isolated RNA was reverse transcribed in full, so expressed TCRB transcripts were sequenced. Clones were sequenced by immunoSEQ multiplex PCR, and TCRdb holds only the in-frame ones, with some missing. The data contain under 200,000 clones, 7% to 10% of them singletons. Sample: central memory CD4+ T cells from blood. The receptors shown here come from a woman younger than 30 in good health.

The chain uses TRBV30 and TRBJ1-1; TRBD1 is a possible D gene (5 bases). Germline V gives CDR1 GTSNPN, CDR2 SVGIG (reference sequence). This CDR3 is 14 amino acids long. With 3 bases removed from V and 11 bases from J, the gap between germline ends came to 22 bases. CDR3 bases: TGTGCCTGGAGCCCGGTGTGGGGGGGGTCATATGCTTTCTTT. Translated, it gives CAWSPVWGGSYAFF. Together with reference TRBV30 and TRBJ1-1, the CDR3 gives the full variable domain: SQTIHQWPATLVQPVGSPLSLECTVEGTSNPNLYWYRQAAGRGLQLLFYSVGIGQISSEVPQNLSASRPQDRQFILSSKKLLLSDSGFYLCAWSPVWGGSYAFFGQGTRLTVV.

This sequence joins TRBV5-1 and TRBJ2-5, with D possibly matching TRBD2 (5 bases). The CDR3 is 15 residues long. The germline gives CDR1 SGHRS, CDR2 YFSETQ. Trimming removed 4 bases from V and 1 base from J, with 14 bases in between. CDR3 sequence (DNA): TGCGCCAGCAGCAAGGCCGGGGTGATCCAAGAGACCCAGTACTTC. It encodes CASSKAGVIQETQYF. Variable domain in full (rest from reference TRBV5-1 and TRBJ2-5): KAGVTQTPRYLIKTRGQQVTLSCSPISGHRSVSWYQQTPGQGLQFLFEYFSETQRNKGNFPGRFSGRQFSNSRSEMNVSTLELGDSALYLCASSKAGVIQETQYFGPGTRLLVL.

There are a few counts of this clone. The chain uses TRBV7-2 and TRBJ2-1, with 9 nucleotides matching TRBD2. Trimming removed 1 base from V and 5 bases from J; junction bases left unmatched: 3. Germline lookup yields CDR1 SGHTA and CDR2 FQGNSA. The CDR3 runs 15 residues. The CDR3 spells CASSLGAGGNNEQFF. CDR3 coding DNA: TGTGCCAGCAGCTTAGGGGCGGGGGGGAACAATGAGCAGTTCTTC.

The gene calls are TRBV9 and TRBJ2-5, with a tentative D call TRBD2 (6 bases). CDR3 size: 14 residues. V lost 3 bases to trimming and J lost 0 bases, with 9 bases between them. The germline V gene encodes CDR1 SGDLS and CDR2 YYNGEE. CDR3 in amino acids: CASSAGEDQETQYF. The CDR3 coding sequence is TGTGCCAGCAGCGCCGGGGAGGACCAAGAGACCCAGTACTTC. The full variable domain, its missing parts supplied by reference TRBV9 and TRBJ2-5, is DSGVTQTPKHLITATGQRVTLRCSPRSGDLSVYWYQQSLDQGLQFLIQYYNGEERAKGNILERFSAQQFPDLHSELNLSSLELGDSALYFCASSAGEDQETQYFGPGTRLLVL.

This clone was picked up many times. The chain has TRBV7-9 and TRBJ1-5; TRBD1 is a possible D gene (6 bases). Germline CDR1 reads SEHNR; CDR2 reads FQNEAQ (reference sequence). This CDR3 has 13 amino acids. Trimming stripped 4 bases from V and 9 bases from J, with 13 bases between. Here the CDR3 DNA reads TGTGCCAGCAGCTCAGGGGACGTGAGGCCCCAGCATTTT. Translation gives CASSSGDVRPQHF.

Only a few counts were recorded for this clone. The chain combines TRBV5-1 with TRBJ1-1, with 12 bases matching TRBD1. The V segment lost 3 bases and the J segment 6 bases; nucleotides outside the gene matches: 9. There are 16 residues in the CDR3. The germline CDR1 and CDR2 sequences are SGHRS and YFSETQ. CDR3: CASSSGTGGGKAEAFF. CDR3 sequence (DNA): TGCGCCAGCAGCTCCGGGACAGGGGGCGGGAAGGCTGAAGCTTTCTTT.

V is TRBV19 and J is TRBJ2-6; TRBD2 aligns across 7 bases. V was clipped by 5 bases and J by 0 bases; unmatched bases: 10. The CDR3 has 18 residues. Germline V gene lookup returns CDR1 LNHDA and CDR2 SQIVND (reference sequence). The CDR3 spells CASSPTSVTFSGANVLTF. In nucleotides, the CDR3 is TGTGCCAGTAGTCCAACTAGCGTTACCTTCTCTGGGGCCAACGTCCTGACTTTC. The variable domain in full, with the rest retrieved from reference TRBV19 and TRBJ2-6, is DGGITQSPKYLFRKEGQNVTLSCEQNLNHDAMYWYRQDPGQGLRLIYYSQIVNDFQKGDIAEGYSVSREKKESFPLTVTSAQKNPTAFYLCASSPTSVTFSGANVLTFGAGSRLTVL.

This clone showed up just a few times. The chain is built from TRBV6-4 and TRBJ2-1, with a possible D match to TRBD1 (6 bases). Trimming stripped 2 bases from V and 7 bases from J, with 9 bases between. CDR3 length: 13 residues. CDR1 and CDR2 (germline): MRHNA, SNTAGT. This CDR3 reads CASSDNRVNEQFF. The CDR3 region has the DNA TGTGCCAGCAGTGACAACAGGGTGAATGAGCAGTTCTTC.

This clone was seen a handful of times. V is TRBV30 and J is TRBJ1-5, with 8 positions matching TRBD1. This CDR3 is 14 amino acids long. The junction had 7 bases not matched to a gene; V was cut back by 3 bases and J by 6 bases. Germline CDR1 and CDR2: GTSNPN and SVGIG (reference sequence). The CDR3 DNA follows: TGTGCCTGGAGAGTGACAGGGGCGGGTCAGCCCCAGCATTTT. Its translation: CAWRVTGAGQPQHF.

The V gene is TRBV4-2, the J gene TRBJ1-4, with D possibly being TRBD1 (6 bases). The V end was cut by 4 bases, the J end by 8 bases, with 11 bases between. The CDR3 covers 13 residues. From germline, CDR1 is LGHNA and CDR2 YNFKEQ. The CDR3 sequence is CASSLIQGEKLFF. The CDR3 DNA reads as TGTGCCAGCAGCCTTATACAGGGAGAAAAACTGTTTTTT.

This clone was observed a handful of times. The V and J genes are TRBV9 and TRBJ2-3; possibly TRBD2 for D (6 bases). CDR1 and CDR2 (germline): SGDLS, YYNGEE. The CDR3 spans 14 residues. Trimming removed 0 bases at V and 4 bases at J, with 9 bases between. The CDR3 region is CASSVVPGADTQYF. The CDR3 bases are TGTGCCAGCAGCGTAGTCCCGGGGGCAGATACGCAGTATTTT.

This clone was picked up a small number of times. V is TRBV5-6 and J is TRBJ2-5, with TRBD1 as a possible D gene (5 bases). The germline V gene has CDR1 SGHDT and CDR2 YYEEEE. The CDR3 totals 13 residues. Deletions cut 4 bases from V and 2 bases from J, with 9 bases between. This CDR3 reads CASSHDSQETQYF. CDR3 nucleotides: TGTGCCAGCAGCCACGACAGTCAAGAGACCCAGTACTTC. The whole variable domain, filled in from reference TRBV5-6 and TRBJ2-5, reads DAGVTQSPTHLIKTRGQQVTLRCSPKSGHDTVSWYQQALGQGPQFIFQYYEEEERQRGNFPDRFSGHQFPNYSSELNVNALLLGDSALYLCASSHDSQETQYFGPGTRLLVL.

CDR3 region: CASSPGQGSGLSTDTQYF. The CDR3 DNA reads TGTGCCAGCAGCCCTGGACAGGGAAGTGGCCTTAGCACAGATACGCAGTATTTT. The V gene is TRBV7-2, the J gene TRBJ2-3, with TRBD1 identical over 8 bases. The germline gives CDR1 SGHTA, CDR2 FQGNSA. The CDR3 loop spans 18 amino acids. V shed 5 bases, J shed 0 bases, and the junction held 13 bases outside the gene matches.

The genes are TRBV11-2 and TRBJ2-1, with 14 bases that match TRBD2. V shed 4 bases and J 0 bases; nucleotides not matched to a gene: 8. The CDR3 extends over 19 amino acids. Germline lookup yields CDR1 SGHAT and CDR2 FQNNGV. The CDR3 nucleotides are TGTGCCAGCAGCTACAGACCGGGACTAGCGGGGGACTCCTACAATGAGCAGTTCTTC. Translating gives CASSYRPGLAGDSYNEQFF.

The chain recombines TRBV19 with TRBJ2-7, with TRBD1 as a possible D gene (6 bases). The CDR3 sequence is 16 residues long. Between the trimmed V and J ends, which lost 4 bases and 2 bases, there was a span of 18 bases. Germline-derived CDR1 and CDR2 are LNHDA and SQIVND (reference sequence). The CDR3 DNA is TGTGCCAGTAGTACCATGACAGGCCCGGGCCCCTACGAGCAGTACTTC. Protein: CASSTMTGPGPYEQYF.

The chain uses TRBV5-1 and TRBJ1-5, with 9 bases aligning to TRBD1. J lost 7 bases, V lost 0 bases, and 5 bases had no gene match. Germline V gives CDR1 SGHRS, CDR2 YFSETQ. This CDR3 comprises 15 residues. In nucleotides, the CDR3 is TGCGCCAGCAGCTTGGAACCGGGACAGGGACAGCCCCAGCATTTT. Its translation is CASSLEPGQGQPQHF.

The chain uses TRBV7-2 and TRBJ2-5; D is unresolved. V was shortened by 2 bases and J by 5 bases, with 6 bases between the two germline ends. The CDR3 totals 12 residues. From germline, CDR1 is SGHTA and CDR2 FQGNSA. CDR3: CASSLHGETQYF. The CDR3 DNA follows: TGTGCCAGCAGCTTACATGGCGAGACCCAGTACTTC.

V and J are TRBV5-1 and TRBJ1-1, with TRBD1 matching over 7 bases. With 5 bases clipped from V and 1 base from J, the junction kept 8 bases outside the gene matches. The CDR3 totals 15 residues. Germline CDR1 reads SGHRS; CDR2 reads YFSETQ. CDR3 loop: CASRWGQGENTEAFF. CDR3 nucleotides: TGCGCCAGCAGGTGGGGGCAGGGGGAGAACACTGAAGCTTTCTTT.